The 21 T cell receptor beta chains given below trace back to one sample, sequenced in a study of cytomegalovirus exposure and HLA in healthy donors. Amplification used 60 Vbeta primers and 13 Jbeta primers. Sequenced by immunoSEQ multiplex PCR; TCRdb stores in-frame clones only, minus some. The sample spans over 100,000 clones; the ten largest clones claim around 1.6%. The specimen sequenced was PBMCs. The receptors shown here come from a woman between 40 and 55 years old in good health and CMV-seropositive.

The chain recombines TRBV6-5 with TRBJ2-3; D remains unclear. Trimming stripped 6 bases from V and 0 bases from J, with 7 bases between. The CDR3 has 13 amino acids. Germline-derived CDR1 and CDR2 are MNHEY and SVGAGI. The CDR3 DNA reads TGTGCCAGCAGCTTACAGAGCACAGATACGCAGTATTTT. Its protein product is CASSLQSTDTQYF.

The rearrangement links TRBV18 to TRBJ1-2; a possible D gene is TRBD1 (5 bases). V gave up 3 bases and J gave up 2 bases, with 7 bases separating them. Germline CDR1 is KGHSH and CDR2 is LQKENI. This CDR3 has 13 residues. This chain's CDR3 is CASSPDKNYGYTF. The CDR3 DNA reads TGTGCCAGCTCACCGGACAAGAACTATGGCTACACCTTC.

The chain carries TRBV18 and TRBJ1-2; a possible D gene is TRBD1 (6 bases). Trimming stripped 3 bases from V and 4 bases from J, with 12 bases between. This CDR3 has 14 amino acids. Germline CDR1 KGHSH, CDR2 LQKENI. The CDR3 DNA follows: TGTGCCAGCTCACCGGACAGCCTTGGCTATGGCTACACCTTC. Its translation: CASSPDSLGYGYTF.

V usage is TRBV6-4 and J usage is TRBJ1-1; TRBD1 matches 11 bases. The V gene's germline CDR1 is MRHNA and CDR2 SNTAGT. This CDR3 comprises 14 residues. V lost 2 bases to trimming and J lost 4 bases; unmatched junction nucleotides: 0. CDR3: CASSDGTGGTEAFF. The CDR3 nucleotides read TGTGCCAGCAGTGACGGGACAGGGGGCACTGAAGCTTTCTTT.

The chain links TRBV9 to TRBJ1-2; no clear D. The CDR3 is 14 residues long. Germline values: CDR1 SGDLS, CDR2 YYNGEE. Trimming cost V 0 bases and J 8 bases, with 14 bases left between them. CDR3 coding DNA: TGTGCCAGCAGCGTAGGAGTGAGGTCACCAGGCTACACCTTC. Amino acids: CASSVGVRSPGYTF.

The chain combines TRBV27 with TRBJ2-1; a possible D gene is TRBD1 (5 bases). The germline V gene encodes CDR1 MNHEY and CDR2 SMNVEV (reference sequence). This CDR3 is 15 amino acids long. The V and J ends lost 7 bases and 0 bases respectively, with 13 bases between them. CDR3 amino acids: CASTGSTSSYNEQFF. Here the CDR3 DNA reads TGTGCCAGCACAGGGTCGACAAGCTCCTACAATGAGCAGTTCTTC.

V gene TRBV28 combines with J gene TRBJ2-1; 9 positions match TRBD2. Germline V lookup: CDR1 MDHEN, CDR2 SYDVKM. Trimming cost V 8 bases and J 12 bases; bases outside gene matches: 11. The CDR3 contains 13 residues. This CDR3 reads CASSLAGPEGQFF. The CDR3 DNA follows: TGTGCCAGCTCGCTAGCGGGACCCGAAGGGCAGTTCTTC.

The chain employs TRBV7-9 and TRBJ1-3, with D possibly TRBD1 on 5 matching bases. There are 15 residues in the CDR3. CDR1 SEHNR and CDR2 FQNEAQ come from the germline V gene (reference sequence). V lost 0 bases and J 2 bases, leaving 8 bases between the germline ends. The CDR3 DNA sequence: TGTGCCAGCAGCTTAGCCCAGGGCGCTGGAAACACCATATATTTT. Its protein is CASSLAQGAGNTIYF.

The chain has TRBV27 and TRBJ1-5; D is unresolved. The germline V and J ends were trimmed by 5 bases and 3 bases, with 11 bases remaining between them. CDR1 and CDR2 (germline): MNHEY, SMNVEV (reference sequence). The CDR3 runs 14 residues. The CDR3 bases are TGTGCCAGCAGTCCCTACAGACCCAATCAGCCCCAGCATTTT. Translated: CASSPYRPNQPQHF.

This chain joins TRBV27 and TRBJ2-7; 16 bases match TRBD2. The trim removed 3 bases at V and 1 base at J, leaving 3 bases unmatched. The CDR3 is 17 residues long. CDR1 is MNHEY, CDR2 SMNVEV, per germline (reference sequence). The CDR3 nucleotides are TGTGCCAGCAGTTTCCTGGGACTAGCGGGAGGGTCCTACGAGCAGTACTTC. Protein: CASSFLGLAGGSYEQYF.

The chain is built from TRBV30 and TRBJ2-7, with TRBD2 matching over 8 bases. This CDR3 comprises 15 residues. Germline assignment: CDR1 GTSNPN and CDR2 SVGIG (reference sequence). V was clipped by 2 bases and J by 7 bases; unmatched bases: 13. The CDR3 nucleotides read TGTGCCTGGAGTCCGAGCGGGAGTTTGCCTTTTGAGCAGTACTTC. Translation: CAWSPSGSLPFEQYF.

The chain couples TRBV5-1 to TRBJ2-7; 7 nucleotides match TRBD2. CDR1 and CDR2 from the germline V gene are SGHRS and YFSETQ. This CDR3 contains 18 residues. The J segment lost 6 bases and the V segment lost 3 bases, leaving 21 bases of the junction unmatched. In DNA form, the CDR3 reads TGCGCCAGCAGCTCGGGGGGTCTGGGGGACTCAGTCAACTCCGAGCAGTACTTC. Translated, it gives CASSSGGLGDSVNSEQYF. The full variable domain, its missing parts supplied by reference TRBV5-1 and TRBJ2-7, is KAGVTQTPRYLIKTRGQQVTLSCSPISGHRSVSWYQQTPGQGLQFLFEYFSETQRNKGNFPGRFSGRQFSNSRSEMNVSTLELGDSALYLCASSSGGLGDSVNSEQYFGPGTRLTVT.

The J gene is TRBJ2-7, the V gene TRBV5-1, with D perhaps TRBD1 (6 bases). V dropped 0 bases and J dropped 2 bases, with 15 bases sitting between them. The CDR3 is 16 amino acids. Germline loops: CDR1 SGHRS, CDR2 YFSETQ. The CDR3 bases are TGCGCCAGCAGCTTGGGGGGAACACAGGGCGCCTACGAGCAGTACTTC. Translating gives CASSLGGTQGAYEQYF.

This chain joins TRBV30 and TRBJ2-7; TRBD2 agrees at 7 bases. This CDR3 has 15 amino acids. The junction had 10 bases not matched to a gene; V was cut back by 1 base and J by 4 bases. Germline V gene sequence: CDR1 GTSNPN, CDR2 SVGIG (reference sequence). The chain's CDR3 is CAWSASGLAAYEQYF. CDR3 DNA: TGTGCCTGGAGTGCGTCGGGTCTAGCGGCTTACGAGCAGTACTTC.

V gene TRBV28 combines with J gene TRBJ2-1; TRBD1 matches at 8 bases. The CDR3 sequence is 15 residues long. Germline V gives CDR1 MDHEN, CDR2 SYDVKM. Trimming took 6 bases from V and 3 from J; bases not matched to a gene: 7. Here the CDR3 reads CASRETGENYNEQFF. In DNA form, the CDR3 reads TGTGCCAGCAGGGAGACAGGGGAAAACTACAATGAGCAGTTCTTC.

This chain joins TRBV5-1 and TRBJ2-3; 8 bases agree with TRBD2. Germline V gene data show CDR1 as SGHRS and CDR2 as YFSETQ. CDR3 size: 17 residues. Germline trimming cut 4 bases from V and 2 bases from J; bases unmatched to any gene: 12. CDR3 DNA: TGCGCCAGCAGCACTAGCGGAGTCGGACTCTTCACAGATACGCAGTATTTT. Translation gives CASSTSGVGLFTDTQYF.

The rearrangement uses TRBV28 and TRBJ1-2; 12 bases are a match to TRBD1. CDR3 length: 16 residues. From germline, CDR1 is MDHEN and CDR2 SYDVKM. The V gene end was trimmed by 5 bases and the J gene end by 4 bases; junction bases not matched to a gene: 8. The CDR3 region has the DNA TGTGCCAGCAGTCTAGGGACAGGGGGCGCGGGCTATGGCTACACCTTC. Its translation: CASSLGTGGAGYGYTF.

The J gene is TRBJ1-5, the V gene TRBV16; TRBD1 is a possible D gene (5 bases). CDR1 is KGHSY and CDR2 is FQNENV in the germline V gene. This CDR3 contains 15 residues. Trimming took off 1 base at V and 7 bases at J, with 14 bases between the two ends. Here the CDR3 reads CASSQYQGGKQPQHF. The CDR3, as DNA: TGTGCCAGCAGCCAATATCAGGGCGGGAAGCAGCCCCAGCATTTT.

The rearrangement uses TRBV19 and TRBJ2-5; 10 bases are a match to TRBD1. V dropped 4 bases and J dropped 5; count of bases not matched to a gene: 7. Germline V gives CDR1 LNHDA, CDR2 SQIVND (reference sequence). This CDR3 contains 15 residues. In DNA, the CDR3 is TGTGCCAGTAGTAAGACAGGGGGCGCGGAGGAGACCCAGTACTTC. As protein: CASSKTGGAEETQYF.

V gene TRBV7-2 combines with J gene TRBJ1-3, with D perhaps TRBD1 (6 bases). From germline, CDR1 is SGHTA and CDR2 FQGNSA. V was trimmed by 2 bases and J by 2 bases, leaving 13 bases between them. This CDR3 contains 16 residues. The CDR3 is CASSLSPQGTGNTIYF. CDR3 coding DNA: TGTGCCAGCAGCTTATCCCCACAGGGAACTGGAAACACCATATATTTT.

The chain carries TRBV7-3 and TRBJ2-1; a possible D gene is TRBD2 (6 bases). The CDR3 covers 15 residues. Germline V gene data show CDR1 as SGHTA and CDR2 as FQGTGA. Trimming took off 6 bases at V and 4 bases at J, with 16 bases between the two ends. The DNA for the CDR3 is TGTGCCAGCAGTTCCCGGGACTTCGGTTACAATGAGCAGTTCTTC. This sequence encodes CASSSRDFGYNEQFF.